This T cell receptor (beta chain) came from a study of siplizumab effects on memory and regulatory T cells. Study-wide results and limits: The alloreactive clones that mapped to unstimulated subsets made up only a minor fraction.

TCR templates numbering 95,000 to 100,000 were assayed per sample. The table came from immunoSEQ multiplex PCR; TCRdb's copy has only in-frame clones and leaves some out. The repertoire holds about 100,000 clones, with 80% to 95% as singletons. Worth noting for this clone: Antigen unknown.

Germline CDR1 is LNHDA and CDR2 is SQIVND (reference sequence). The CDR3 runs 15 residues. V was trimmed by 5 bases and J by 8 bases, leaving 19 bases between them. The sample was CD4+ T cells sorted from blood. The clonotype originates from a human donor in good health. The chain is built from TRBV19 and TRBJ2-4, with D possibly being TRBD2 (7 bases). CDR3 bases: TGTGCCAGTAGTCTGGGAGGGGGGAGGTTCGACATTCAGTACTTC. Protein sequence: CASSLGGGRFDIQYF.